This T cell receptor (beta chain) was profiled in a study of T cell repertoires in cytomegalovirus infection. Study as a whole: HLA-C-restricted CMV epitopes, recently identified, and well-studied HLA-B-restricted ones were used by the study. Public TCR beta signatures were indicative of both CMV infection and a matching HLA type.

General study findings and limits: Cumulative public TCR beta family frequency identified CMV carriers with the relevant HLA. HLA-C-restricted CMV clonotypes gave the most frequent clonotype in two of eight donors.

Notes on this clonotype: Its antigen remains unidentified.

Germline V lookup: CDR1 SNHLY, CDR2 FYNNEI. This CDR3 spans 15 amino acids. Deletions cut 2 bases from V and 8 bases from J, with 18 bases between. TCRdb re-called the reads with MiXCR, one entry per CDR3 protein. This sample yields a few hundred thousand distinct CDR3 sequences, of which under 55% are seen a single time; around 44% belongs to the top ten. The TCR comes from a human donor in good health (CMV status not recorded). Some clones in this sample may be carry-over from other donors' samples. This chain links TRBV2 with TRBJ1-2, with D perhaps matching TRBD1 (5 bases). The source was cultured PBMCs, collected from culture after CMV antigen stimulation. DNA for the CDR3: TGTGCCAGCAGTGAATGGGGCGGCAGACACCGCGGCTACACCTTC. This codes for CASSEWGGRHRGYTF.